This entry describes one TCR beta chain. The specificity of this receptor is unknown. No much larger clonotype is one base removed from it; base qualities were not supplied. Sequencing of the TRB variable region was done with the immunoSEQ hsTCRB v3.0 assay at survey level resolution. A depth of 40,000-50,000 T-cell genomes per sample was targeted for TRB sequencing. TRB libraries were pooled and sequenced on an Illumina MiSeq using a v3 150-cycle kit. The authors' analysis ran thus. Repertoire analysis was performed in R inside a reproducible Nextflow workflow that covered QC, data transformation and analysis. Custom analyses were implemented in LymphoSeq2, an R package for AIRR-Seq data exploration. After excluding a handful of samples that yielded fewer than 5000 total TRB sequences, 150 to 200 HIV repertoires remained for analysis. Among the approximately 190 HIV repertoires that were kept, roughly 58 were collected before ART initiation and roughly 130 were collected after ART initiation. Repertoires were downsampled to 5000 TRB nucleotide sequences, and summary statistics were averaged over 100 downsampling iterations. TRB sequences were retained for analysis only if CDR3 regions of at least seven amino acids were present. Diversity was assessed using a clonality score derived from Shannon entropy and using the Gini coefficient. In the repertoire networks, any two of the top 5000 CDR3 amino acid sequences were linked whenever the two sequences differed by an edit distance of one. Antigen specificity groups and MHC restriction were predicted for TRB CDR3 amino acid sequences with GLIPH2. To flag known associations with CMV, EBV, HIV or tissue antigens, CDR3 amino acid sequences were compared against VDJdb and McPAS-TCR. Pre-ART, post-ART and control groups were compared with Wilcoxon signed-rank tests and Holm-Bonferroni correction. The clones in this table, taken by TCRdb from immuneACCESS, are in-frame only. Not every clone is retained; where verified, under half of the shortfall comes from an unresolved V gene, and the cause of the rest is unknown. V and J calls and clone size are given by that table; D and trimming were obtained from the DNA. The table for this sample lists tens of thousands of clones; approximately 90% of them were counted only once. The ten most abundant clones make up 4.1% of the sample.

These data are taken from a study of long-term antiretroviral therapy in people with HIV (dated by TCRdb to between 2021 and 2023). About the full investigation: Collection of the earliest samples took place about a decade ahead of the 2015 WHO recommendation for immediate ART, at a time when ART was typically delayed until CD4 counts fell. From 25 to 30 adults with confirmed HIV infection, the cohort provided 192 cryopreserved PBMC samples, gathered serially across a mean of approximately six years (range 1-12). About 35% of the 30 participants with HIV were female. This retrospective serial study examined whether starting ART and sustained HIV suppression were associated with changes in the composition and diversity of the TRB repertoire in peripheral blood. No cross-contamination during QIAcube processing was shown when test extractions of a monoclonal T-cell line were performed alongside about 30 polyclonal samples.

Trimming removed 3 bases from V and 0 bases from J, leaving 9 bases between the germline ends. Based on the germline V gene, the CDR1 and CDR2 sequences are LGHNA and YSLEER. Including cysteine and phenylalanine, the CDR3 has 15 amino acids. Only the CDR3 DNA is retained, 45 bases long and in frame from the first base. Overall study results and their limits: Unsorted PBMC were profiled instead of sorted CD4+ and CD8+ T cells because pre-ART samples had limited cell numbers. Expanded TRB clones identified before ART initiation dominated the repertoire at all time points, although this dominance fluctuated and declined in many PLHIV after ART. Because PBMC availability was limited, only the TCR beta chain was sequenced, with no alpha chain pairing. Compared with controls, HIV repertoires had narrower CDR3 length ranges, and the network structure pointed to an antigen-experienced repertoire that shifted only slightly toward naive after ART. ART initiation was associated with a significant increase in TRB diversity, but diversity stayed significantly below transplant donor controls even after long-term ART. The samples were dated from 2004 to 2017, and the ART regimens that were used may be less effective than current ART regimens. No data were available on ART adherence, viral resistance or therapy changes, limiting inferences about post-ART repertoire changes.

Participants were included only if at least one PBMC sample before ART initiation and at least two post-ART samples were available. Treatment was received in the United States of America by all participants with HIV. Before DNA extraction, cryopreserved samples of roughly 0.9-11 million PBMC were thawed and washed. At the time of the earliest PBMC sample for each participant with HIV, ages ranged from roughly 23 to 55 years. PBMC samples from each participant spanned 1-4 timepoints before ART initiation and 2-8 timepoints after ART initiation, with a median of 7 samples. Serial HIV viral load, CD4+ T-cell count, ART history and demographic data were obtained for every participant. Using a Qiagen kit on a QIAcube, genomic DNA was extracted from unsorted PBMC, with samples processed in batches of 12.

The rearrangement joined TRBV4-3 to TRBJ2-1, with the D gene not confidently named. Sequences were derived from unsorted PBMCs, sampled 0.5 years after starting antiretroviral therapy. The source of this sequence is a woman aged 18 to 35 with HIV. The CDR3 protein is CASSQHRSSYNEQFF. The DNA reads as follows: TGCGCCAGCAGCCAGCACCGAAGCTCCTACAATGAGCAGTTCTTC.